The clone carrying this TCR beta chain was seen only a few times. Its antigen is unidentified. The sample comes from a study of T cell repertoires in cytomegalovirus infection. General study results and limits: Clonotypes of TCR beta that were HLA-C-restricted and CMV-specific dominated the ex vivo response. Carriers of CMV plus the relevant HLA were identified by cumulative public TCR beta family frequency.

Germline V gene lookup returns CDR1 LNHNV and CDR2 YYDKDF (reference sequence). The trim removed 5 bases at V and 1 base at J, leaving 6 bases unmatched. The CDR3 length is 15 residues. TCRdb reanalysed the reads using MiXCR and keeps one entry per CDR3 protein. The sample contains about 890,000 distinct CDR3 sequences, roughly 30% of which appear only once. Sequenced material: cultured CD8+ T cells from PBMCs, taken from culture after CMV antigen stimulation. V and J are TRBV15 and TRBJ1-1; 8 bases line up with TRBD1. This clonotype was sampled from a human donor in good health (CMV status not recorded). Some clones in this sample may be carry-over from other donors' samples. The CDR3 loop is CATSDPGQENTEAFF. In DNA, the CDR3 is TGTGCCACCAGCGATCCGGGACAGGAGAACACTGAAGCTTTCTTT.